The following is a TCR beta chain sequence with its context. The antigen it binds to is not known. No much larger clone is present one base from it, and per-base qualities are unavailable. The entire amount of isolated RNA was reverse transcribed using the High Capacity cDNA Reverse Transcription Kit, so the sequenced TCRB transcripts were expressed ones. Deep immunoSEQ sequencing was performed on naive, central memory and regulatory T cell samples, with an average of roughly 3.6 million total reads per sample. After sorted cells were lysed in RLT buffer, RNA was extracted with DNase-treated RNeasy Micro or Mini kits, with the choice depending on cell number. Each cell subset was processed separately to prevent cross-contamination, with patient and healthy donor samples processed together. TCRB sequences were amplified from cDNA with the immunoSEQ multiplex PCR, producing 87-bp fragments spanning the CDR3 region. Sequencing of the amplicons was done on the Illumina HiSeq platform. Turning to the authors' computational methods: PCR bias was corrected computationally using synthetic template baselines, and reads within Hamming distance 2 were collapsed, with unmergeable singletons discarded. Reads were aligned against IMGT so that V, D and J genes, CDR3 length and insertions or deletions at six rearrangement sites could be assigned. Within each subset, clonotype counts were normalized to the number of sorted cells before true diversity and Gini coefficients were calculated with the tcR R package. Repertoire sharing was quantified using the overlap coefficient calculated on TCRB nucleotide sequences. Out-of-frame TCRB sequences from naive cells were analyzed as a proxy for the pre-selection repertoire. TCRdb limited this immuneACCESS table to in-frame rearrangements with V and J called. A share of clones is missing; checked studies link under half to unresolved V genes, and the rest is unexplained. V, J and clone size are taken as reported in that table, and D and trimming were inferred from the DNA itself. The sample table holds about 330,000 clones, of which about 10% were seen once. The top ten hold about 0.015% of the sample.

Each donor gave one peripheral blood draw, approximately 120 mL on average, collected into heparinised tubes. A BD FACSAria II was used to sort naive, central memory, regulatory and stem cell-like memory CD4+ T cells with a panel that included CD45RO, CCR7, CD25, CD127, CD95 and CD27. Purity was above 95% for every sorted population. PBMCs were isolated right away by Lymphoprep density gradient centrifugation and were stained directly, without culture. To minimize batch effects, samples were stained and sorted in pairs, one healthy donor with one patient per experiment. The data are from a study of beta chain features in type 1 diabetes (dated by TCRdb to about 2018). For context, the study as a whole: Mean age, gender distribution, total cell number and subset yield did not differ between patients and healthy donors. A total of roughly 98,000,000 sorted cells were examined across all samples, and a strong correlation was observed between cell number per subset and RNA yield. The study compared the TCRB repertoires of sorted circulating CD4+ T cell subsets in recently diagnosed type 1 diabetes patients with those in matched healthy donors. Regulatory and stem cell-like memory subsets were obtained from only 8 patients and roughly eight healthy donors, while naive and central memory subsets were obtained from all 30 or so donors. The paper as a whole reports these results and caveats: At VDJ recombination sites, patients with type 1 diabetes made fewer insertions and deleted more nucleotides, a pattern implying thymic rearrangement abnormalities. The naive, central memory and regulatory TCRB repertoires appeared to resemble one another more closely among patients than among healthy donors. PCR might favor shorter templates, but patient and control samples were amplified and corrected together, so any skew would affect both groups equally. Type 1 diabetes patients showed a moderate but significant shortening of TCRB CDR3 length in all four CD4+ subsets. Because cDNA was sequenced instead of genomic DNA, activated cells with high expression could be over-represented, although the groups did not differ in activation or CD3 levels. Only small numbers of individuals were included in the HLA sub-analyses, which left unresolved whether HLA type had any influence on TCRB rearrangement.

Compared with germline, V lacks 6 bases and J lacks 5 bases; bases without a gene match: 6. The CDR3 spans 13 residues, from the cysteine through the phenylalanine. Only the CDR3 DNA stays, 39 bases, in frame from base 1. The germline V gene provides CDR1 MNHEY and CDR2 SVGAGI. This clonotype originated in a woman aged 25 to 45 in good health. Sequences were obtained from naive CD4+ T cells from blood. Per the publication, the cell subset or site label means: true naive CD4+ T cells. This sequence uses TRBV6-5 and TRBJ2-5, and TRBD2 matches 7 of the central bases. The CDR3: CASRRTRRETQYF. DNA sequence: TGTGCCAGCAGGCGGACTAGACGGGAGACCCAGTACTTC.